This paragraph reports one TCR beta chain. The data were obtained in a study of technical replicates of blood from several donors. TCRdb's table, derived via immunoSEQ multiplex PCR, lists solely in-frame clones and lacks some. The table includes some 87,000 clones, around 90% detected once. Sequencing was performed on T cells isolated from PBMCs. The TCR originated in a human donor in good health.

CDR3 residues: CASSSSGTSYNEQFF. CDR3 sequence (DNA): TGCGCCAGCAGCTCAAGCGGAACCTCCTACAATGAGCAGTTCTTC. This rearrangement joins TRBV5-1 to TRBJ2-1; a possible D gene is TRBD2 (5 bases). CDR1 is SGHRS, CDR2 YFSETQ, per germline. V was shortened by 3 bases and J by 0 bases, with 10 bases between the two germline ends. The CDR3 covers 15 residues.